These 5 T cell receptor beta chains were all obtained from the same sample, sequenced in a study of blood T cell repertoires in COVID-19. Assay used: immunoSEQ multiplex PCR; TCRdb lists only in-frame clones, some missing. The profile shows 70,000 to 100,000 clones, about 90% of them singletons. The source material was peripheral blood. The receptor set was obtained from a woman older than 75 with active or convalescent COVID-19.

This sequence joins TRBV5-1 and TRBJ2-5; tentative D call: TRBD1 (6 bases). From germline, CDR1 is SGHRS and CDR2 YFSETQ. V lost 4 bases to trimming and J lost 5 bases, with 12 bases between them. CDR3 length: 13 amino acids. CDR3 DNA: TGCGCCAGCAGCATTGGACAGAGGGAGACCCAGTACTTC. Protein product: CASSIGQRETQYF.

CDR3 sequence: CASSVRGQGTDTQYF. In DNA form, the CDR3 reads TGTGCCAGCAGCGTAAGGGGACAGGGTACAGATACGCAGTATTTT. V and J are TRBV9 and TRBJ2-3, with 9 bases aligning to TRBD1. The CDR3 is 15 residues long. After removal of 1 base from V and 3 bases from J, the junction contained 3 bases not matched to a gene. CDR1 is SGDLS, CDR2 YYNGEE, per germline.

V usage is TRBV7-2 and J usage is TRBJ1-2, with a weak D call TRBD1 (6 bases). The CDR3 consists of 14 residues. The germline gives CDR1 SGHTA, CDR2 FQGNSA. With 5 bases removed from V and 2 bases from J, the gap between germline ends came to 12 bases. The CDR3 loop is CASSALTGNYGYTF. DNA of the CDR3: TGTGCCAGCAGCGCCTTGACAGGCAACTATGGCTACACCTTC.

The V and J genes are TRBV27 and TRBJ2-5; TRBD1 might be the D (5 bases). In germline, CDR1 is MNHEY, CDR2 SMNVEV (reference sequence). CDR3 size: 15 residues. The V end lost 1 base, the J end lost 5 bases, and 14 bases lay between the germline ends. The CDR3 is CASSLWQGLSETQYF. DNA of the CDR3: TGTGCCAGCAGTTTATGGCAGGGTTTATCGGAGACCCAGTACTTC.

The chain carries TRBV4-1 and TRBJ2-2, with TRBD2 matching 7 bases. V lost 4 bases to trimming and J lost 4 bases; unmatched junction nucleotides: 15. The CDR3 has 18 amino acids. Germline values: CDR1 MGHRA, CDR2 YSYEKL. The CDR3, as DNA: TGCGCCAGCAGCCCCTCCGGGGGAGGGCCTAGGAGCACCGGGGAGCTGTTTTTT. Encoded protein: CASSPSGGGPRSTGELFF.